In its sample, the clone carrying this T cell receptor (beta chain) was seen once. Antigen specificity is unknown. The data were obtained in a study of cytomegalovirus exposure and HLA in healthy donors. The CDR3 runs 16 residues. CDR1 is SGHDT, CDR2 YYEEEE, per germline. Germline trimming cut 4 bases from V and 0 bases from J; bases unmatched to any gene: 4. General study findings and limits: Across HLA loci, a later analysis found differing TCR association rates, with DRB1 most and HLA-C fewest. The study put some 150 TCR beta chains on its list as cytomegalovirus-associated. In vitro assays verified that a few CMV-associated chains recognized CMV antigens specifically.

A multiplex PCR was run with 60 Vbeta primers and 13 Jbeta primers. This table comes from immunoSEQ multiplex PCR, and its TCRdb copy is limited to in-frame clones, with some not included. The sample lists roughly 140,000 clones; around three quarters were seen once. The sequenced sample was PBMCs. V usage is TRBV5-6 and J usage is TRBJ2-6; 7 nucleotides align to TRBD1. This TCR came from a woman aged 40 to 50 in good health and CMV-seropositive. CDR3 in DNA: TGTGCCAGCAGCCTATCAGGGGGCTCTGGGGCCAACGTCCTGACTTTC. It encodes CASSLSGGSGANVLTF.